This TCR beta chain was identified in a study of shared clonotypes between healthy human individuals. This table comes from immunoSEQ multiplex PCR, and its TCRdb copy is limited to in-frame clones, with some not included. The sample holds about 1 million clones, more than 65% seen once. The CDR3 sequence is 15 residues long. CDR1 is SGHTA, CDR2 FQGTGA, per germline. V gave up 4 bases and J gave up 1 base, with 13 bases separating them. The V and J genes are TRBV7-3 and TRBJ2-5; D gene ambiguous. Material for sequencing was memory CD4+ T cells sorted from blood. Stated subset: CD45RA-negative fraction. This clonotype was sampled from a man aged 18 to 29 in good health. CDR3 protein: CASSSKPGPQETQYF. The CDR3 coding sequence is TGTGCCAGCAGCTCAAAACCGGGCCCCCAAGAGACCCAGTACTTC.